This T cell receptor (beta chain) was observed in a study of identical twins. V was cut by 11 bases and J by 4 bases, with 15 bases left in between. Germline values: CDR1 MGHDK, CDR2 SYGVNS. CDR3 length: 12 residues. Via MiXCR, TCRdb re-called the 5' RACE reads, giving one row per CDR3 protein. Among around 160,000 distinct CDR3 sequences listed, under 4.5% were seen once. This clonotype has ten or more counts. The chain couples TRBV25-1 to TRBJ2-7; D remains unclear. The sample consisted of memory T cells sorted from blood. The source is a man between 18 and 35 years old in good health. CDR3 DNA: TGTGCCTCACTGTCTTTTCCTTACGAGCAGTACGTC. Its translation is CASLSFPYEQYV.